The rows below give T cell receptor beta chains drawn from one sample of a study of shared clonotypes between healthy human individuals. Sequenced by immunoSEQ multiplex PCR; TCRdb stores in-frame clones only, minus some. This repertoire shows over 2 million clones, roughly 94% found once; its top ten account for roughly 0.13%. The specimen was naive CD4+ T cells sorted from blood. The receptors shown here come from a young man in good health. CDR3s include the opening cysteine and the closing phenylalanine or tryptophan. D genes are given only for firm matches. The size of a clone is reported for some rows only, either as once, few or many, or as a class for expanded clones.

abundance: NA
v_gene: TRBV5-4
j_gene: TRBJ2-7
d_gene: NA
CDR3aa: CASSSTYEQYF
CDR3nt: TGTGCCAGCAGCTCGACGTACGAGCAGTACTTC

abundance: once
v_gene: TRBV19
j_gene: TRBJ2-5
d_gene: NA
CDR3aa: CASSNGQLKNIETQYF
CDR3nt: TGTGCCAGTAGTAACGGACAGCTAAAGAACATTGAGACCCAGTACTTC

abundance: NA
v_gene: TRBV6-5
j_gene: TRBJ2-2
d_gene: NA
CDR3aa: CASSRDPEGELFF
CDR3nt: TGTGCCAGCAGTCGCGACCCGGAGGGGGAGCTGTTTTTT

abundance: NA
v_gene: TRBV27
j_gene: TRBJ2-1
d_gene: NA
CDR3aa: CASSVTGVTNEQFF
CDR3nt: TGTGCCAGCAGCGTTACGGGAGTAACCAATGAGCAGTTCTTC

abundance: NA
v_gene: TRBV6-5
j_gene: TRBJ2-1
d_gene: NA
CDR3aa: CASSYSGGSNNEQFF
CDR3nt: TGTGCCAGCAGTTACTCAGGGGGGAGTAACAATGAGCAGTTCTTC

abundance: NA
v_gene: TRBV2
j_gene: TRBJ2-3
d_gene: NA
CDR3aa: CASSERAGRTTDTQYF
CDR3nt: TGTGCCAGCAGTGAAAGGGCGGGAAGGACCACAGATACGCAGTATTTT

abundance: NA
v_gene: TRBV9
j_gene: TRBJ2-7
d_gene: TRBD1
CDR3aa: CASSEGTGSYEQYF
CDR3nt: TGTGCCAGCAGCGAGGGGACAGGGTCCTACGAGCAGTACTTC

abundance: NA
v_gene: TRBV5-1
j_gene: TRBJ2-1
d_gene: TRBD2
CDR3aa: CASSLSGTSSNEQFF
CDR3nt: TGCGCCAGCAGCTTGTCCGGGACTAGCAGTAATGAGCAGTTCTTC

abundance: NA
v_gene: TRBV7-9
j_gene: TRBJ2-5
d_gene: TRBD1
CDR3aa: CASSSHQGVSETQYF
CDR3nt: TGTGCCAGCAGCTCTCATCAGGGGGTTTCGGAGACCCAGTACTTC

abundance: NA
v_gene: TRBV2
j_gene: TRBJ2-4
d_gene: TRBD1
CDR3aa: CASSVDRGDIQYF
CDR3nt: TGTGCCAGCAGTGTGGACAGGGGAGACATTCAGTACTTC

abundance: NA
v_gene: TRBV6-6
j_gene: TRBJ2-7
d_gene: TRBD1
CDR3aa: CASRNGQAYEQYF
CDR3nt: TGTGCCAGCAGAAACGGACAGGCCTACGAGCAGTACTTC

abundance: few
v_gene: TRBV6-4
j_gene: TRBJ2-5
d_gene: TRBD1
CDR3aa: CASSYSSGGEETQYF
CDR3nt: TGTGCCAGCAGTTACTCATCAGGGGGCGAAGAGACCCAGTACTTC

abundance: NA
v_gene: TRBV5-1
j_gene: TRBJ2-7
d_gene: NA
CDR3aa: CASSLTGEAYEQYF
CDR3nt: TGCGCCAGCAGCTTGACAGGGGAGGCCTACGAGCAGTACTTC

abundance: NA
v_gene: TRBV15
j_gene: TRBJ2-5
d_gene: NA
CDR3aa: CATGGLGRETQYF
CDR3nt: TGTGCCACCGGGGGTCTAGGTAGGGAGACCCAGTACTTC

abundance: NA
v_gene: TRBV5-4
j_gene: TRBJ1-2
d_gene: NA
CDR3aa: CASSFWGEYGYTF
CDR3nt: TGTGCCAGCAGCTTCTGGGGGGAGTATGGCTACACCTTC

abundance: NA
v_gene: TRBV7-2
j_gene: TRBJ2-7
d_gene: NA
CDR3aa: CASSLDNNRVYEQYF
CDR3nt: TGTGCCAGCAGCTTAGACAATAACAGAGTATACGAGCAGTACTTC

abundance: NA
v_gene: TRBV28
j_gene: TRBJ2-7
d_gene: NA
CDR3aa: CASSFPPVPLSYEQYF
CDR3nt: TGTGCCAGCAGTTTCCCCCCCGTTCCCCTCTCCTACGAGCAGTACTTC

abundance: once
v_gene: TRBV18
j_gene: TRBJ2-3
d_gene: NA
CDR3aa: CATSRQVTDTQYF
CDR3nt: TGTGCCACCAGTCGACAGGTCACAGATACGCAGTATTTT

abundance: NA
v_gene: TRBV11-3
j_gene: TRBJ2-7
d_gene: TRBD1
CDR3aa: CASSRQGLDEQYF
CDR3nt: TGTGCCAGCAGTCGACAGGGGCTAGACGAGCAGTACTTC

abundance: NA
v_gene: TRBV7-2
j_gene: TRBJ1-1
d_gene: TRBD1
CDR3aa: CASSLVRDRAFF
CDR3nt: TGTGCCAGCAGCTTAGTCCGGGACAGAGCTTTCTTT

abundance: NA
v_gene: TRBV12-5
j_gene: TRBJ1-1
d_gene: NA
CDR3aa: CASGLVYVEDVDTEAFF
CDR3nt: TGTGCTAGTGGTTTGGTGTACGTGGAAGACGTAGACACTGAAGCTTTCTTT

abundance: NA
v_gene: TRBV19
j_gene: TRBJ1-2
d_gene: TRBD1
CDR3aa: CASSSSTGSGYGYTF
CDR3nt: TGTGCCAGTAGCTCGTCGACAGGGAGCGGCTATGGCTACACCTTC

abundance: NA
v_gene: TRBV29-1
j_gene: TRBJ2-3
d_gene: TRBD2
CDR3aa: CSGGTTSTTDTQYF
CDR3nt: TGCAGCGGGGGGACTACCTCTACCACAGATACGCAGTATTTT

abundance: NA
v_gene: TRBV5-6
j_gene: TRBJ2-7
d_gene: NA
CDR3aa: CASSLGRGRDEQYF
CDR3nt: TGTGCCAGCAGTTTGGGCAGGGGTAGGGACGAGCAGTACTTC

abundance: NA
v_gene: TRBV5-1
j_gene: TRBJ2-1
d_gene: TRBD2
CDR3aa: CASSSGLAGVGEQFF
CDR3nt: TGCGCCAGCAGCTCCGGACTAGCGGGAGTCGGTGAGCAGTTCTTC

abundance: NA
v_gene: TRBV10-3
j_gene: TRBJ2-1
d_gene: NA
CDR3aa: CAIRAKIAERNEQFF
CDR3nt: TGTGCCATCAGGGCGAAGATAGCGGAGAGAAATGAGCAGTTCTTC

abundance: NA
v_gene: TRBV11-2
j_gene: TRBJ2-7
d_gene: TRBD2
CDR3aa: CASSLGTSGRDYEQYF
CDR3nt: TGTGCCAGCAGCTTAGGGACTAGCGGGAGGGATTACGAGCAGTACTTC

abundance: NA
v_gene: TRBV6-1
j_gene: TRBJ2-7
d_gene: NA
CDR3aa: CASSERQQTFYEQYF
CDR3nt: TGTGCCAGCAGTGAACGGCAACAGACATTCTACGAGCAGTACTTC

abundance: once
v_gene: TRBV6-1
j_gene: TRBJ1-2
d_gene: NA
CDR3aa: CASSGSPGRSGVF
CDR3nt: TGTGCCAGCAGTGGATCTCCCGGGAGATCGGGCGTCTTC

abundance: once
v_gene: TRBV9
j_gene: TRBJ2-7
d_gene: NA
CDR3aa: CASSVDGAFSYEQYF
CDR3nt: TGTGCCAGCAGCGTAGATGGGGCCTTTTCCTACGAGCAGTACTTC

abundance: NA
v_gene: TRBV5-1
j_gene: TRBJ1-1
d_gene: TRBD1
CDR3aa: CASRSQGDMNTEAFF
CDR3nt: TGCGCCAGCAGGAGTCAGGGGGACATGAACACTGAAGCTTTCTTT

abundance: NA
v_gene: TRBV7-8
j_gene: TRBJ2-1
d_gene: NA
CDR3aa: CASSLTLVINEQFF
CDR3nt: TGTGCCAGCAGCTTAACACTGGTGATCAATGAGCAGTTCTTC

abundance: NA
v_gene: TRBV7-8
j_gene: TRBJ2-3
d_gene: TRBD2
CDR3aa: CASSSPRLAGATDTQYF
CDR3nt: TGTGCCAGCAGCTCACCCAGACTAGCGGGGGCAACAGATACGCAGTATTTT